The next 30 T cell receptor beta chains were all read from a single sample in a study of cytomegalovirus exposure and HLA in healthy donors. The PCR employed 60 Vbeta primers together with 13 Jbeta primers. Sequenced by immunoSEQ multiplex PCR; TCRdb stores in-frame clones only, minus some. The profile covers about 200,000 clones, with less than 85% appearing a single time and approximately 1.5% taken by the ten largest. The sample consisted of PBMCs. The receptors come from a girl aged 5 to 17 in good health and CMV-seropositive.

This clone showed up just once. The rearrangement joins TRBV7-9 to TRBJ1-4; tentative D call: TRBD1 (5 bases). This CDR3 comprises 15 residues. Trimming pared 1 base from V and 7 bases from J, leaving 13 bases between. The germline CDR1 and CDR2 sequences are SEHNR and FQNEAQ (reference sequence). CDR3 DNA sequence: TGTGCCAGCAGCTTAGAGGACGGGGGGAGTGAAAAACTGTTTTTT. The encoded protein is CASSLEDGGSEKLFF. Complete variable domain (other parts from reference TRBV7-9 and TRBJ1-4): DTGVSQNPRHKITKRGQNVTFRCDPISEHNRLYWYRQTLGQGPEFLTYFQNEAQLEKSRLLSDRFSAERPKGSFSTLEIQRTEQGDSAMYLCASSLEDGGSEKLFFGSGTQLSVL.

The genes are TRBV19 and TRBJ1-2; D is possibly TRBD1 (5 bases). Per the germline V gene, CDR1 is LNHDA and CDR2 is SQIVND (reference sequence). This CDR3 region has 14 residues. V was trimmed by 4 bases and J by 8 bases, leaving 17 bases between them. In nucleotides, the CDR3 is TGTGCCAGTAGTACTCGACAGTACGTCTACGGCTACACCTTC. Its protein is CASSTRQYVYGYTF.

V is TRBV30 and J is TRBJ1-2; no clear D. V was trimmed by 1 base and J by 8 bases, leaving 23 bases between them. Looked up from germline, CDR1 is GTSNPN and CDR2 is SVGIG (reference sequence). The CDR3 contains 16 residues. The CDR3 nucleotides are TGTGCCTGGAGTGCACAGACTTCGTGGGGAGCTGGGGGCTACACCTTC. Translating it yields CAWSAQTSWGAGGYTF. Variable domain in full (rest from reference TRBV30 and TRBJ1-2): SQTIHQWPATLVQPVGSPLSLECTVEGTSNPNLYWYRQAAGRGLQLLFYSVGIGQISSEVPQNLSASRPQDRQFILSSKKLLLSDSGFYLCAWSAQTSWGAGGYTFGSGTRLTVV.

The V call is TRBV5-1, the J call TRBJ1-1; D is unresolved. V gave up 3 bases and J gave up 4 bases, with 13 bases separating them. The germline V gene encodes CDR1 SGHRS and CDR2 YFSETQ. The CDR3 spans 14 residues. The CDR3 DNA follows: TGCGCCAGCAGCTGGGGAGCGAGGCGCACTGAAGCTTTCTTT. Protein: CASSWGARRTEAFF.

J is TRBJ1-2 and V is TRBV6-5, with 7 bases fitting TRBD1. Germline V gene lookup returns CDR1 MNHEY and CDR2 SVGAGI. The V and J ends lost 5 bases and 4 bases, in that order; junction bases with no gene match: 10. The CDR3 length is 15 residues. In nucleotides, the CDR3 is TGTGCCAGCAGTGGTACAGGGGACTGGGTCTATGGCTACACCTTC. Protein sequence: CASSGTGDWVYGYTF.

Concerning this clone itself: The same CDR3 also results from other DNA sequences found in this sample. This rearrangement joins TRBV9 to TRBJ2-5, with D perhaps TRBD2 (6 bases). The CDR3 covers 14 residues. Trimming took off 0 bases at V and 2 bases at J, with 8 bases between the two ends. Germline-derived CDR1 and CDR2 are SGDLS and YYNGEE. The CDR3 DNA is TGTGCCAGCAGCGTAGGAGGAGGGCAAGAGACCCAGTACTTC. This encodes CASSVGGGQETQYF.

This clone was seen more than once but under ten times. The J gene is TRBJ2-3, the V gene TRBV5-1; 8 bases are shared with TRBD2. J was trimmed by 0 bases and V by 4 bases; bases with no gene match: 7. The CDR3 is 16 amino acids. Germline V CDR1 and CDR2: SGHRS, YFSETQ. The DNA of the CDR3 is TGCGCCAGCAGCATAGCGGGACGCCCTAGCACAGATACGCAGTATTTT. Residues: CASSIAGRPSTDTQYF.

The table lists this clone with a count of one. This chain links TRBV11-3 with TRBJ1-1; D unresolved. V gave up 0 bases and J gave up 8 bases, with 7 bases separating them. CDR1 is SGHNT, CDR2 YENEEA, per germline. This CDR3 spans 12 amino acids. CDR3 in amino acids: CASSLDSWEAFF. As DNA, the CDR3 is TGTGCCAGCAGCTTAGATAGCTGGGAAGCTTTCTTT.

This chain uses TRBV18 with TRBJ2-1, with 7 bases that match TRBD1. The germline V gene has CDR1 KGHSH and CDR2 LQKENI. V shed 3 bases and J 8 bases; nucleotides not matched to a gene: 10. The CDR3 is 15 residues long. CDR3 sequence: CASSPSAGGLDEQFF. CDR3 in DNA: TGTGCCAGCTCACCCAGTGCAGGGGGATTAGATGAGCAGTTCTTC. Drawing the rest from reference TRBV18 and TRBJ2-1, the complete variable domain is NAGVMQNPRHLVRRRGQEARLRCSPMKGHSHVYWYRQLPEEGLKFMVYLQKENIIDESGMPKERFSAEFPKEGPSILRIQQVVRGDSAAYFCASSPSAGGLDEQFFGPGTRLTVL.

The chain couples TRBV12-5 to TRBJ1-1, with 7 bases matching TRBD1. J lost 0 bases, V lost 4 bases, and 2 bases had no gene match. Germline CDR1 LGHNT, CDR2 FRNRAP. This CDR3 spans 14 amino acids. The CDR3 nucleotides read TGTGCTAGTGGTTGGGGGACAGTGAACACTGAAGCTTTCTTT. It is translated as CASGWGTVNTEAFF.

The rearrangement joins TRBV5-6 to TRBJ2-7; D is unresolved. Germline V lookup: CDR1 SGHDT, CDR2 YYEEEE. With 0 bases removed from V and 2 bases from J, the gap between germline ends came to 6 bases. The CDR3 covers 13 residues. The CDR3 reads CASSLAVPYEQYF. The CDR3, as DNA: TGTGCCAGCAGCTTGGCGGTCCCCTACGAGCAGTACTTC.

The chain links TRBV27 to TRBJ2-2, with 8 positions matching TRBD1. With 2 bases clipped from V and 8 bases from J, the junction kept 4 bases outside the gene matches. The V gene's germline CDR1 is MNHEY and CDR2 SMNVEV (reference sequence). The CDR3 consists of 14 residues. CDR3 DNA: TGTGCCAGCAGTTTAGCAGGGGGCGGGGGGGAGCTGTTTTTT. This gives the protein CASSLAGGGGELFF.

The V and J genes are TRBV5-6 and TRBJ2-5; 7 bases are shared with TRBD1. V lost 4 bases, J lost 0 bases, and 6 bases stayed unmatched. The CDR3 runs 15 residues. CDR1 SGHDT and CDR2 YYEEEE come from the germline V gene. CDR3 DNA sequence: TGTGCCAGCAGCGAAAAACAGGGGTACCAAGAGACCCAGTACTTC. It encodes CASSEKQGYQETQYF.

The rearrangement joins TRBV4-2 to TRBJ1-3; D might be TRBD1 (6 bases). CDR1 is LGHNA and CDR2 is YNFKEQ in the germline V gene. The CDR3 spans 16 residues. V lost 4 bases to trimming and J lost 3 bases, with 16 bases between them. DNA for the CDR3: TGTGCCAGCAGCCCAACGGACAGAACGTATGGAAACACCATATATTTT. Amino acids: CASSPTDRTYGNTIYF.

This chain uses TRBV30 with TRBJ1-5; a possible D gene is TRBD1 (6 bases). V lost 3 bases to trimming and J lost 5 bases, with 11 bases between them. The length of the CDR3 is 13 residues. Germline V gene data show CDR1 as GTSNPN and CDR2 as SVGIG (reference sequence). In DNA, the CDR3 is TGTGCCTGGAGAGGTGCAGGGGATCAGCCCCAGCATTTT. Translated: CAWRGAGDQPQHF.

The table lists this clone with a count of one. Different DNA sequences within this sample yield the same CDR3. This chain connects TRBV12-5 to TRBJ1-5; 9 positions match TRBD1. Unmatched junction bases numbered 4, after V lost 1 base and J lost 6 bases. This CDR3 has 15 residues. Germline assignment: CDR1 LGHNT and CDR2 FRNRAP. The CDR3 loop reads CASGLETGGSQPQHF. CDR3 nucleotide sequence: TGTGCTAGTGGTTTGGAGACAGGGGGGAGTCAGCCCCAGCATTTT. The whole variable domain, filled in from reference TRBV12-5 and TRBJ1-5, reads DARVTQTPRHKVTEMGQEVTMRCQPILGHNTVFWYRQTMMQGLELLAYFRNRAPLDDSGMPKDRFSAEMPDATLATLKIQPSEPRDSAVYFCASGLETGGSQPQHFGDGTRLSIL.

The chain couples TRBV5-1 to TRBJ2-3, with a weak D call TRBD2 (6 bases). The CDR3 loop spans 16 amino acids. Germline CDR1 SGHRS, CDR2 YFSETQ. The germline V and J ends were trimmed by 0 bases and 2 bases, with 13 bases remaining between them. CDR3 sequence reads: CASSLAVGGTTDTQYF. The DNA of the CDR3 is TGCGCCAGCAGCTTGGCCGTTGGGGGGACCACAGATACGCAGTATTTT.

The J gene is TRBJ2-5, the V gene TRBV27; 10 positions agree with TRBD2. Germline CDR1 and CDR2: MNHEY and SMNVEV (reference sequence). V shed 7 bases and J 3 bases; nucleotides not matched to a gene: 8. The CDR3 length is 15 residues. The DNA for the CDR3 is TGTGCCAGCAACCGAATAGCGGGGGGTAAAGAGACCCAGTACTTC. Amino acid sequence: CASNRIAGGKETQYF.

The chain joins TRBV10-1 to TRBJ2-5; 7 bases are shared with TRBD1. With V trimmed by 6 bases and J by 9 bases, 13 bases remained unmatched. The germline CDR1 and CDR2 sequences are WNHNN and SYGVQD (reference sequence). The CDR3 extends over 14 amino acids. DNA for the CDR3: TGCGCCAGCAGCGACGAGGGGGCCAGATCTCCCCAGTACTTC. It encodes CASSDEGARSPQYF.

This chain links TRBV15 with TRBJ2-7, with D perhaps TRBD1 (6 bases). CDR1 and CDR2 (germline): LNHNV, YYDKDF (reference sequence). Trimming took off 3 bases at V and 8 bases at J, with 14 bases between the two ends. This CDR3 is built from 13 residues. CDR3: CATSRAPRGQQYF. DNA of the CDR3: TGTGCCACCAGCAGGGCCCCCAGGGGACAGCAGTACTTC.

The genes are TRBV9 and TRBJ2-7; perhaps TRBD2 as D (7 bases). CDR1 and CDR2 (germline): SGDLS, YYNGEE. The CDR3 totals 17 residues. Trimming removed 3 bases from V and 3 bases from J, with 22 bases in between. The CDR3 DNA is TGTGCCAGCAGCGAGGGGGGGGTTGGGCAGCCTAACTACGAGCAGTACTTC. Translated, it gives CASSEGGVGQPNYEQYF.

This sequence joins TRBV5-6 and TRBJ2-1; D is perhaps TRBD2 (5 bases). Trimming removed 5 bases at V and 4 bases at J, with 16 bases between. The germline gives CDR1 SGHDT, CDR2 YYEEEE. The CDR3 contains 15 residues. CDR3 amino acids: CASRLRDLLYNEQFF. The CDR3 coding sequence is TGTGCCAGCAGGCTCCGGGATCTACTATACAATGAGCAGTTCTTC.

The V gene is TRBV7-2, the J gene TRBJ1-1, with 7 bases identical to TRBD1. CDR1 is SGHTA and CDR2 is FQGNSA in the germline V gene. V gave up 6 bases and J gave up 1 base; unmatched junction bases: 5. The CDR3 is made up of 14 amino acids. As DNA, the CDR3 is TGTGCCAGCAGGCCGGGACAGACGAACACTGAAGCTTTCTTT. Encoded protein: CASRPGQTNTEAFF.

The V call is TRBV4-1, the J call TRBJ1-2; TRBD1 might be the D (5 bases). The germline gives CDR1 MGHRA, CDR2 YSYEKL. V was trimmed by 0 bases and J by 7 bases, leaving 15 bases between them. The CDR3 is made up of 15 amino acids. The CDR3 DNA is TGCGCCAGCAGCCAAGACCTCAGGGTAGATAGTGGCTACACCTTC. Protein product: CASSQDLRVDSGYTF.

This clone was seen a few times. The rearrangement links TRBV2 to TRBJ1-2; D perhaps matches TRBD1 (6 bases). Trimming left V 9 bases short and J 7 bases short, with 24 bases between. Germline V gene data show CDR1 as SNHLY and CDR2 as FYNNEI. The CDR3 spans 15 residues. The CDR3 region is CARGAAGHLGGGYTF. CDR3 DNA: TGTGCCAGGGGGGCTGCCGGACACCTGGGCGGTGGCTACACCTTC.

This chain links TRBV12-2 with TRBJ2-7; the D segment call TRBD2 is taken from the table without a DNA check. TRBV12-2 is designated a pseudogene. This CDR3 has 12 amino acids. CDR3 sequence reads: CSYPGGYDEQYF. In nucleotides, the CDR3 is TGTTCCTATCCGGGCGGGTACGACGAGCAGTACTTC.

V is TRBV29-1 and J is TRBJ2-2, with 10 bases identical to TRBD2. There are 15 residues in the CDR3. Germline CDR1 SQVTM, CDR2 ANQGSEA. The V and J ends lost 5 bases and 4 bases, in that order; junction bases with no gene match: 7. The CDR3 nucleotides are TGCAGCGTTAATCGAGCGGGGGGGATCACCGGGGAGCTGTTTTTT. Residues: CSVNRAGGITGELFF.

This chain uses TRBV30 with TRBJ1-2, with 9 bases matching TRBD1. J was trimmed by 5 bases and V by 2 bases; bases with no gene match: 18. Germline loops: CDR1 GTSNPN, CDR2 SVGIG (reference sequence). The CDR3 is 18 residues long. The CDR3 region is CAWSRGGGTGISWYGYTF. For the CDR3, the DNA is TGTGCCTGGAGTAGGGGGGGTGGGACAGGGATCTCTTGGTATGGCTACACCTTC.

This chain joins TRBV7-6 and TRBJ2-2; a weak D match, TRBD2 (5 bases). CDR3 length: 15 amino acids. V lost 5 bases to trimming and J lost 4 bases, with 14 bases between them. Germline V gene data show CDR1 as SGHVS and CDR2 as FNYEAQ. The CDR3 spells CASSPPSSGTGELFF. DNA for the CDR3: TGTGCCAGCAGCCCGCCGAGCAGCGGCACCGGGGAGCTGTTTTTT.

The V gene is TRBV11-2, the J gene TRBJ2-5; 8 bases align to TRBD2. There are 15 residues in the CDR3. Looked up from germline, CDR1 is SGHAT and CDR2 is FQNNGV. With 5 bases clipped from V and 2 bases from J, the junction kept 7 bases outside the gene matches. The CDR3 loop is CASSLPGLGQETQYF. Here the CDR3 DNA reads TGTGCCAGCAGCCTTCCGGGACTAGGACAAGAGACCCAGTACTTC.